This TCR beta chain was recovered during a study of shared clonotypes between healthy human individuals. Here immunoSEQ multiplex PCR was the method, and the copy in TCRdb shows in-frame clones only, minus some. This table has nearly 1,000,000 clones, 76% appearing once. Study-level results: Clonotype sharing across donors was expected to vary with sequencing depth. The sharing of 4% to 5.5% of naive CD4 clonotypes was seen across a handful of donors.

V shed 5 bases, J shed 1 base, and the junction held 10 bases outside the gene matches. This CDR3 spans 16 amino acids. Germline CDR1 is SGHTA and CDR2 is FQGNSA. Regarding this clone: The antigen is unknown.

This clonotype originated in a man younger than 35 in good health. This rearrangement joins TRBV7-2 to TRBJ2-7; TRBD2 matches 8 bases. Sequencing used memory CD4+ T cells sorted from blood. The subset denotes: CD45RA-negative fraction. The CDR3 bases are TGTGCCAGCAGCCCCGCCCCGCGGGGGGCTTCCTACGAGCAGTACTTC. This translates into CASSPAPRGASYEQYF.